Following are 22 T cell receptor beta chains from one sample sequenced in a study of patients and donors after allogeneic stem cell transplantation. Each CDR3 protein is one row after TCRdb ran MiXCR on the RT-PCR reads. The sample records approximately 200,000 distinct CDR3 sequences, more than 35% being singletons. The sequenced sample was blood, either unsorted or a sorted T cell fraction (not recorded which). The receptors were sampled from a human donor who was either an allogeneic HSCT recipient or a stem cell or donor lymphocyte infusion donor (not recorded which). It is not recorded whose cells these are; they may come from a transplant donor.

The rearrangement joins TRBV29-1 to TRBJ1-3, with a tentative D call TRBD1 (5 bases). The CDR3 runs 14 residues. Germline CDR1 reads SQVTM; CDR2 reads ANQGSEA. Deletions cut 6 bases from V and 4 bases from J, with 16 bases between. For the CDR3, the DNA is TGCAGCGTCGCGGACATGGCCTCCGGAAACACCATATATTTT. It yields the protein CSVADMASGNTIYF.

In its sample, this clonotype was seen a few times. J is TRBJ1-5 and V is TRBV12-3 or TRBV12-4; tentatively, D is TRBD1 (6 bases). V gave up 6 bases and J gave up 0 bases, with 12 bases separating them. This CDR3 contains 15 residues. The CDR3 sequence is CASSARGGSNQPQHF. In DNA, the CDR3 is TGTGCCAGCAGCGCAAGGGGGGGTAGCAATCAGCCCCAGCATTTT.

This chain uses TRBV9 with TRBJ2-7; TRBD1 matches 7 bases. CDR1 and CDR2 from the germline V gene are SGDLS and YYNGEE. Unmatched junction bases numbered 3, after V lost 0 bases and J lost 0 bases. This CDR3 is 15 amino acids long. CDR3 sequence (DNA): TGTGCCAGCAGCGTAGATGGGACAGACTCCTACGAGCAGTACTTC. This translates into CASSVDGTDSYEQYF.

This chain uses TRBV7-8 with TRBJ2-5, with 8 nucleotides matching TRBD2. This CDR3 spans 16 amino acids. The V gene's germline CDR1 is SGHVS and CDR2 FQNEAQ. V was clipped by 1 base and J by 2 bases; unmatched bases: 6. The CDR3 loop reads CASSLEGSGVQETQYF. CDR3 sequence (DNA): TGTGCCAGCAGCTTAGAAGGTAGCGGGGTACAAGAGACCCAGTACTTC.

The V and J genes are TRBV20-1 and TRBJ2-2, with D perhaps matching TRBD1 or TRBD2 (7 bases each). This CDR3 spans 14 amino acids. Germline CDR1 is DFQATT and CDR2 is SNEGSKA (reference sequence). V was cut by 6 bases and J by 5 bases, with 16 bases left in between. The CDR3 DNA follows: TGCAGTGCGCCTGACAGGGAGGGGACCGGGGAGCTGTTTTTT. It encodes CSAPDREGTGELFF.

This clonotype is medium-sized. The chain employs TRBV20-1 and TRBJ1-1; 9 bases are a match to TRBD1. V lost 6 bases and J lost 0; bases outside the gene matches: 8. The CDR3 has 15 amino acids. Germline V CDR1 and CDR2: DFQATT, SNEGSKA (reference sequence). In DNA form, the CDR3 reads TGCAGTGCCCCCGACAGGGGGAGGATGAACACTGAAGCTTTCTTT. Translated: CSAPDRGRMNTEAFF.

The gene calls are TRBV6-2 or TRBV6-3 and TRBJ2-1, with 9 bases fitting TRBD1. Germline V gene data show CDR1 as MNHEY and CDR2 as SVGEGT. The CDR3 totals 15 residues. Trimming cost V 6 bases and J 2 bases; bases outside gene matches: 5. CDR3 protein: CASRLWDRAYNEQFF. CDR3 DNA: TGTGCCAGCAGACTCTGGGACAGGGCCTACAATGAGCAGTTCTTC.

There are a few counts of this clonotype. V is TRBV5-7 and J is TRBJ2-2, with 7 bases lining up with TRBD2. TRBV5-7 qualifies as an ORF whose function is uncertain. J gave up 5 bases and V 5 bases, and 9 bases lay outside the gene matches. The CDR3 totals 15 residues. The CDR3 spells CASRQSGADTGELFF. The CDR3 DNA sequence: TGTGCCAGCAGACAAAGCGGGGCGGATACCGGGGAGCTGTTTTTT.

This clonotype turned up a few times. This chain links TRBV6-2 or TRBV6-3 with TRBJ1-1, with D maybe TRBD1 (5 bases). V was trimmed by 8 bases and J by 1 base, leaving 11 bases between them. The CDR3 has 13 amino acids. The germline CDR1 and CDR2 sequences are MNHEY and SVGEGT. The CDR3 nucleotides are TGTGCCAGCCTTAGACAGACGAACACTGAAGCTTTCTTT. Its protein is CASLRQTNTEAFF.

The genes are TRBV5-1 and TRBJ2-2, with 8 bases identical to TRBD2. With 4 bases clipped from V and 7 bases from J, the junction kept 12 bases outside the gene matches. The CDR3 is made up of 16 amino acids. The germline V gene encodes CDR1 SGHRS and CDR2 YFSETQ. DNA for the CDR3: TGCGCCAGCAGCACCGGAGGTAGCGGGGTGTTCGGGGAGCTGTTTTTT. This gives the protein CASSTGGSGVFGELFF.

This clonotype was picked up a small number of times. This sequence joins TRBV30 and TRBJ2-7; 9 bases line up with TRBD2. This CDR3 spans 14 amino acids. Per germline, CDR1 GTSNPN and CDR2 SVGIG (reference sequence). After removal of 3 bases from V and 6 bases from J, the junction contained 9 bases not matched to a gene. The CDR3 DNA is TGTGCCTGGAGCCTGGGACTAGCTGCCAGCGAGCAGTACTTC. This gives the protein CAWSLGLAASEQYF.

This clonotype appeared a few times. The rearrangement uses TRBV28 and TRBJ2-1, with 7 bases that match TRBD1. This CDR3 has 16 residues. V lost 2 bases, J lost 3 bases, and 7 bases stayed unmatched. CDR1 is MDHEN, CDR2 SYDVKM, per germline. The DNA of the CDR3 is TGTGCCAGCAGTTTAGGGGAACAGGGGATCTACAATGAGCAGTTCTTC. Translated, it gives CASSLGEQGIYNEQFF. The whole variable domain, filled in from reference TRBV28 and TRBJ2-1, reads DVKVTQSSRYLVKRTGEKVFLECVQDMDHENMFWYRQDPGLGLRLIYFSYDVKMKEKGDIPEGYSVSREKKERFSLILESASTNQTSMYLCASSLGEQGIYNEQFFGPGTRLTVL.

The rearrangement joins TRBV20-1 to TRBJ1-5; the D is unclear. This CDR3 is 14 amino acids long. Germline V gene lookup returns CDR1 DFQATT and CDR2 SNEGSKA (reference sequence). Trimming took off 0 bases at V and 9 bases at J, with 15 bases between the two ends. This chain's CDR3 is CSARDTAVQWPQHF. For the CDR3, the DNA is TGCAGTGCTAGAGATACGGCAGTTCAATGGCCCCAGCATTTT.

CDR3 in amino acids: CAVGWENTEAFF. CDR3 coding DNA: TGTGCCGTCGGGTGGGAGAACACTGAAGCTTTCTTT. V usage is TRBV6-1 and J usage is TRBJ1-1; no definite D call. V lost 11 bases and J 1 base, leaving 11 bases between the germline ends. CDR1 MNHNS and CDR2 SASEGT come from the germline V gene. The CDR3 covers 12 residues.

The J gene is TRBJ2-2, the V gene TRBV19; 8 positions match TRBD2. From germline, CDR1 is LNHDA and CDR2 SQIVND (reference sequence). The trim removed 2 bases at V and 5 bases at J, leaving 4 bases unmatched. The CDR3 has 15 amino acids. DNA for the CDR3: TGTGCCAGTAGTATAAGGCTAGCGGGTACCGGGGAGCTGTTTTTT. Translated, it gives CASSIRLAGTGELFF.

The rearrangement links TRBV10-3 to TRBJ2-1; D perhaps matches TRBD1 (6 bases). The CDR3 consists of 16 residues. V was cut by 9 bases and J by 6 bases, with 24 bases left in between. Germline loops: CDR1 ENHRY, CDR2 SYGVKD. CDR3 protein: CAMAGRGGRSINEQFF. CDR3 nucleotides: TGTGCCATGGCGGGTAGAGGGGGACGTTCTATCAATGAGCAGTTCTTC.

J is TRBJ2-2 and V is TRBV20-1; TRBD2 might be the D (6 bases). V was trimmed by 3 bases and J by 4 bases, leaving 12 bases between them. CDR1 and CDR2 (germline): DFQATT, SNEGSKA (reference sequence). The CDR3 is 14 residues long. The CDR3 region is CSASWGDVTGELFF. In DNA, the CDR3 is TGCAGTGCTAGTTGGGGGGACGTCACCGGGGAGCTGTTTTTT.

This clonotype was detected a few times. The chain employs TRBV6-4 and TRBJ1-1; D gene ambiguous. Trimming removed 4 bases from V and 6 bases from J, with 12 bases in between. CDR1 and CDR2 from the germline V gene are MRHNA and SNTAGT. The CDR3 totals 13 residues. The CDR3 coding sequence is TGTGCCAGCAGTGGCCGGACCGGTCCTGAAGCTTTCTTT. It specifies CASSGRTGPEAFF.

The chain joins TRBV6-6 to TRBJ2-7, with D unresolved. The ends were cut back, 2 bases at V and 3 bases at J, with 14 bases in the middle. The CDR3 runs 15 residues. Germline assignment: CDR1 MNHNY and CDR2 SVGAGI (reference sequence). In DNA, the CDR3 is TGTGCCAGCAGTTACCTGACGGGTCAAGTCTACGAGCAGTACTTC. Amino acids: CASSYLTGQVYEQYF.

This clonotype came up a few times. The genes are TRBV6-2 or TRBV6-3 and TRBJ2-7; no firm D call. Looked up from germline, CDR1 is MNHEY and CDR2 is SVGEGT. V was clipped by 7 bases and J by 0 bases, with 4 bases between them. This CDR3 is 11 amino acids long. This chain's CDR3 is CASTNSYEQYF. CDR3 DNA sequence: TGTGCCAGCACCAACTCCTACGAGCAGTACTTC.

This clonotype was detected only a few times. The J gene is TRBJ1-6, the V gene TRBV20-1; D remains ambiguous. Germline values: CDR1 DFQATT, CDR2 SNEGSKA (reference sequence). The CDR3 has 14 residues. V shed 6 bases and J shed 7 bases, with 16 bases lying between them. In DNA, the CDR3 is TGCAGTGCCCCCCCCGCACGAGGAAATTCACCCCTCCACTTT. Protein product: CSAPPARGNSPLHF.

This clonotype occurred once. V usage is TRBV2 and J usage is TRBJ2-3; TRBD1 matches 9 bases. With 3 bases clipped from V and 0 bases from J, the junction kept 4 bases outside the gene matches. There are 16 residues in the CDR3. The germline gives CDR1 SNHLY, CDR2 FYNNEI. DNA for the CDR3: TGTGCCAGCAGTGACTGGACAGGGGATAGCACAGATACGCAGTATTTT. Its protein product is CASSDWTGDSTDTQYF. The whole variable domain, remainder taken from reference TRBV2 and TRBJ2-3, is EPEVTQTPSHQVTQMGQEVILRCVPISNHLYFYWYRQILGQKVEFLVSFYNNEISEKSEIFDDQFSVERPDGSNFTLKIRSTKLEDSAMYFCASSDWTGDSTDTQYFGPGTRLTVL.